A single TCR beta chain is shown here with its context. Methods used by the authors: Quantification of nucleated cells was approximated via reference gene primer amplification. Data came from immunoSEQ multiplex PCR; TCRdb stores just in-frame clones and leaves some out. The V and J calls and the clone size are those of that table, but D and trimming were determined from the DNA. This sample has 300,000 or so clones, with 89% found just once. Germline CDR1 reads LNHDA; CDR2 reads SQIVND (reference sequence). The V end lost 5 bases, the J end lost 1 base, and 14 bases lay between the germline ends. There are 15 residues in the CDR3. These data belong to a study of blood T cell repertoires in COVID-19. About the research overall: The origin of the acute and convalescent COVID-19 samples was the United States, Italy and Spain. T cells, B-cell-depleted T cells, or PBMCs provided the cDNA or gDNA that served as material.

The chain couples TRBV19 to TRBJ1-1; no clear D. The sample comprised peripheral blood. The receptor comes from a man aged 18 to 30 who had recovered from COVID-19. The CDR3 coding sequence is TGTGCCAGTAGTGCCTTTAGTGCAGGGAACACTGAAGCTTTCTTT. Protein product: CASSAFSAGNTEAFF.